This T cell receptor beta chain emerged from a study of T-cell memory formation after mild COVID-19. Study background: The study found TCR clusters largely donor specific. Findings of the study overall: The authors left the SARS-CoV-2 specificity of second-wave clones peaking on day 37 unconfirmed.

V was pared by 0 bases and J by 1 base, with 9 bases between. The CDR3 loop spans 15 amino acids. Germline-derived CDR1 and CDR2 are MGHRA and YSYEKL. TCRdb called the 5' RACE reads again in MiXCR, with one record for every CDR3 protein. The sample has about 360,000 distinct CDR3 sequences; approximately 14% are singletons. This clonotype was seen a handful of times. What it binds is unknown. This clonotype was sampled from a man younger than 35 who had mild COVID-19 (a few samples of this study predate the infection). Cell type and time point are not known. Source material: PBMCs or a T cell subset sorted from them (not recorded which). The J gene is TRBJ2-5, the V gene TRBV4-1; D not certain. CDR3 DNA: TGCGCCAGCAGCCAAGATCGGCCCTCCCAAGAGACCCAGTACTTC. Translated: CASSQDRPSQETQYF.